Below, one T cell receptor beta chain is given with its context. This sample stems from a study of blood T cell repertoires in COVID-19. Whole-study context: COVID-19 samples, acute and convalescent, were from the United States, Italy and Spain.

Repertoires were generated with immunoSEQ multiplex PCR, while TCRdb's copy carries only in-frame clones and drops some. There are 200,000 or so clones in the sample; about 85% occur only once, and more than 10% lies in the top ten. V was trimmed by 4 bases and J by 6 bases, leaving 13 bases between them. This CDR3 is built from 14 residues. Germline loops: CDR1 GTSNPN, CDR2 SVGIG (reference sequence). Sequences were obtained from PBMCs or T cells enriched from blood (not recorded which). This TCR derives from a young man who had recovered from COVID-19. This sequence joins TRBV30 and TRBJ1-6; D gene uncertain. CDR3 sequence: CAWNLRFPNSPLHF. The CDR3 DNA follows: TGTGCCTGGAATTTGAGGTTCCCTAATTCACCCCTCCACTTT. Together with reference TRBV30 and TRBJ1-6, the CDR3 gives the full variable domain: SQTIHQWPATLVQPVGSPLSLECTVEGTSNPNLYWYRQAAGRGLQLLFYSVGIGQISSEVPQNLSASRPQDRQFILSSKKLLLSDSGFYLCAWNLRFPNSPLHFGNGTRLTVT.